The source of this T cell receptor (beta chain) is a study of high-grade serous ovarian cancer treatment subgroups. Whole-study results and caveats: Clonal relatedness tracked neoantigen level, and by trend copy number and mutation load. Same-patient tumor repertoires overlapped at about 0.095 to 0.85; different patients barely overlapped.

Profiling relied on immunoSEQ multiplex PCR, and the TCRdb table lists in-frame clones only, not all of them. In the table there are about 5,700 clones, roughly 83% of which are singletons. As concerns this clone: Its antigen is currently unknown.

Tumor samples were obtained before definitive surgery or chemotherapy. This sequence originates from a human donor with high-grade serous ovarian cancer. Specimen: tumor tissue.

The CDR3 DNA reads TGTGCCAGCAGCCAATCAAAGGGCGTGGCCCTCCACTTT. It yields the protein CASSQSKGVALHF. V gene TRBV14 combines with J gene TRBJ1-6; no clear D. CDR3 length equals 13 residues. Germline values: CDR1 SGHDN, CDR2 FVKESK. The V end was cut by 2 bases, the J end by 14 bases, with 13 bases between.